The T cell receptor (beta chain) described here comes from a study of regulatory dendritic cells for organ transplantation (dated by TCRdb to about 2017). As for the study more broadly: TCRbeta repertoires were sequenced from sorted naive and memory CD4+ and CD8+ T cells before and after allostimulation with regulatory or mature dendritic cells.

The sample holds a few counts of this clone. The antigen it binds to is not known. No per-base quality is available; no much larger clone lies one base away. Multiplexed two-step PCR with Vbeta-specific forward primers and Jbeta-specific reverse primers was used to amplify TCRbeta CDR3 regions. TCRbeta libraries were sequenced on an Illumina instrument through the immunoSEQ service. From the authors' description of their analysis: IMGT annotation was used to assign V, D and J genes, and synthetic CDR3 analogues were used to correct the counts for multiplex PCR bias. In the immunoSEQ Analyzer, repertoire clonality was calculated as one minus the normalized Shannon entropy. Clonal expansion was defined using Fisher's exact test with Benjamini-Hochberg false discovery rate control and a two-tailed threshold of P<0.01. The table comes from immuneACCESS by way of TCRdb, which keeps in-frame sequences with V and J called. Part of the clones is missing from these tables; in studies checked, under half for an unresolved V gene and the rest for unknown reasons. The V and J calls and clone size were taken over from that table, and D and trimming were inferred from the DNA. The sample has about 10,000 clones on record, 72% of them singletons. The ten most abundant clones make up approximately 20% of the sample.

FACS was used to sort CD4+ or CD8+ cells into naive T cells, defined as CD45RA+, and memory T cells, defined as CD45RO+. The T cells used for TCR sequencing were obtained from a couple of healthy control subjects. Unstimulated sorted T cell subsets were used as baseline controls for the mixed lymphocyte reactions. The Qiagen DNeasy Blood & Tissue Kit was used for extraction of genomic DNA. The germline V gene provides CDR1 MNHNS and CDR2 SASEGT. From the cysteine through the phenylalanine, the CDR3 covers 12 amino acids. The only DNA kept is the CDR3, 36 bases in frame from the first base. The trim is 4 bases for V and 6 bases for J, with a gap of 8 bases between the germline ends. Overall study outcomes, separate from this receptor: Repertoires were highly diverse in naive CD4+ and CD8+ T cells, less diverse in memory cells, and most oligoclonal in memory CD8+ cells. Sequencing was done in only a couple of subjects, and the authors reported considerable heterogeneity between individuals in the alloreactive memory CD8+ T cell pool. Expansion of memory CD8+ clones was induced by allostimulation in both subjects, but more limited expansion appeared to be induced by regulatory dendritic cells than by mature dendritic cells. Of the resting subsets, the one holding the most alloreactive TCR clonotypes was memory CD8+ T cells.

The receptor comes from a human donor in good health. The sequenced material came from memory CD8+ T cells from blood. The cell subset or site label, read with the paper, signifies: CD45RO+ memory T cells. This sequence uses TRBV6-1 and TRBJ2-3; the D gene cannot be named for sure. The CDR3 here reads CASSALADTQYF. The nucleotides read TGTGCCAGCAGTGCACTGGCCGATACGCAGTATTTT.